The rows below give T cell receptor beta chains drawn from one sample of a study of T cells in Graves' hyperthyroidism and ophthalmopathy. TCRdb reprocessed the multiplex PCR reads with MiXCR, giving one entry per CDR3 protein. Of 450,000 to 550,000 distinct CDR3 sequences in the sample, roughly a quarter are singletons; the top ten hold roughly 10%. Sequenced input: blood. These receptor sequences come from a woman in her twenties or thirties with Graves' ophthalmopathy. Each CDR3 is given with its conserved first and last residue. The order of the fields is V gene, J gene, D gene, clone size, CDR3 DNA, CDR3 protein. The D gene is left open where the match is weak. Not all rows give a size; the values are once, few, many and, for expanded clones, a class.

V gene: TRBV6-5; J gene: TRBJ2-5; D gene: TRBD2; clone size: few; CDR3 DNA: TGTGCCAGCAGTTACTCTCTAGCGGGAGAATCGGAGACCCAGTACTTC; CDR3 protein: CASSYSLAGESETQYF
V gene: TRBV5-4; J gene: TRBJ2-7; D gene: -; clone size: many; CDR3 DNA: TGTGCCAGCAGCGCCGACCTAGGACTCCACGAGCAGTACTTC; CDR3 protein: CASSADLGLHEQYF
V gene: TRBV30; J gene: TRBJ1-1; D gene: -; clone size: many; CDR3 DNA: TGTGCCTGGAGCGGAGCCGCCACTGAAGCTTTCTTT; CDR3 protein: CAWSGAATEAFF
V gene: TRBV20-1; J gene: TRBJ1-1; D gene: -; clone size: -; CDR3 DNA: TGCAGTGCCCATATAGTTCTCGGCGCTGAAGCTTTCTTT; CDR3 protein: CSAHIVLGAEAFF
V gene: TRBV27; J gene: TRBJ1-5; D gene: -; clone size: -; CDR3 DNA: TGTGCCAGCAGTTTAGGCAGGTCCGGTCAGCCCCAGCATTTT; CDR3 protein: CASSLGRSGQPQHF
V gene: TRBV7-8; J gene: TRBJ2-3; D gene: TRBD2; clone size: many; CDR3 DNA: TGTGCCAGCAGCTTAGTAGCGGGGGCCACAGATACGCAGTATTTT; CDR3 protein: CASSLVAGATDTQYF
V gene: TRBV7-9; J gene: TRBJ2-7; D gene: TRBD1; clone size: many; CDR3 DNA: TGTGCCACCTCGGGACAGTCCTACGAGCAGTACTTC; CDR3 protein: CATSGQSYEQYF
V gene: TRBV12-3/TRBV12-4; J gene: TRBJ2-7; D gene: TRBD2; clone size: many; CDR3 DNA: TGTGCCAGCAGTACACTAGCGGGGAAATCCTACGAGCAGTACTTC; CDR3 protein: CASSTLAGKSYEQYF
V gene: TRBV12-3/TRBV12-4; J gene: TRBJ2-7; D gene: -; clone size: once; CDR3 DNA: TGTGCCAGCAGTACTGACAGGATGACCTACGAGCAGTACTTC; CDR3 protein: CASSTDRMTYEQYF
V gene: TRBV27; J gene: TRBJ2-5; D gene: TRBD2; clone size: many; CDR3 DNA: TGTGCCAGCAGGGGGACGGGGGACTACACGAGGGCAGAGACCCAGTACTTC; CDR3 protein: CASRGTGDYTRAETQYF
V gene: TRBV20-1; J gene: TRBJ1-2; D gene: -; clone size: many; CDR3 DNA: TGCAGTGCTAGAGTGTCAGCTAGAGCTAACTATGGCTACACCTTC; CDR3 protein: CSARVSARANYGYTF
V gene: TRBV28; J gene: TRBJ1-5; D gene: -; clone size: few; CDR3 DNA: TGTGCCAGCAGTAGGACGTTATATAGCAATCAGCCCCAGCATTTT; CDR3 protein: CASSRTLYSNQPQHF
V gene: TRBV18; J gene: TRBJ1-1; D gene: TRBD1; clone size: once; CDR3 DNA: TGTGCCAGCTCGCAGACAGGGAGGGCTGAGGAAGCTTTCTTT; CDR3 protein: CASSQTGRAEEAFF
V gene: TRBV12-3/TRBV12-4; J gene: TRBJ1-2; D gene: -; clone size: many; CDR3 DNA: TGTGCCAGCAGTTCATCGACAGGCTATGGCTACACCTTC; CDR3 protein: CASSSSTGYGYTF
V gene: TRBV6-5; J gene: TRBJ1-2; D gene: -; clone size: few; CDR3 DNA: TGTGCCAGCAGTTCGTCAGGAGACTATGGCTACACCTTC; CDR3 protein: CASSSSGDYGYTF
V gene: TRBV2; J gene: TRBJ1-1; D gene: -; clone size: many; CDR3 DNA: TGTGCCAGCAGCCCGGGACCCATCGGGATGAACACTGAAGCTTTCTTT; CDR3 protein: CASSPGPIGMNTEAFF
V gene: TRBV5-1; J gene: TRBJ1-5; D gene: -; clone size: many; CDR3 DNA: TGCGCCAGCAGCCCGGCGGAGGGGTCTCAGCCCCAGCATTTT; CDR3 protein: CASSPAEGSQPQHF